This T cell receptor (beta chain) was retrieved from a study of shared clonotypes between healthy human individuals. Germline CDR1 is SGHAT and CDR2 is FQNNGV. The CDR3 loop spans 16 amino acids. V was clipped by 6 bases and J by 0 bases, with 12 bases between them. The protocol was immunoSEQ multiplex PCR, while the TCRdb copy is restricted to in-frame clones and leaves out a portion. Of 550,000 to 850,000 clones in the sample, approximately 74% were seen once. The origin of this receptor is a woman between 25 and 40 years old in good health. The sample comprised memory CD4+ T cells sorted from blood. The subset was: CD45RA-negative fraction. This sequence joins TRBV11-2 and TRBJ2-6, with D possibly called TRBD1 or TRBD2 (5 bases each). The chain's CDR3 is CASRRPGTSGANVLTF. The CDR3 nucleotides read TGTGCCAGCAGACGTCCAGGGACCTCTGGGGCCAACGTCCTGACTTTC.